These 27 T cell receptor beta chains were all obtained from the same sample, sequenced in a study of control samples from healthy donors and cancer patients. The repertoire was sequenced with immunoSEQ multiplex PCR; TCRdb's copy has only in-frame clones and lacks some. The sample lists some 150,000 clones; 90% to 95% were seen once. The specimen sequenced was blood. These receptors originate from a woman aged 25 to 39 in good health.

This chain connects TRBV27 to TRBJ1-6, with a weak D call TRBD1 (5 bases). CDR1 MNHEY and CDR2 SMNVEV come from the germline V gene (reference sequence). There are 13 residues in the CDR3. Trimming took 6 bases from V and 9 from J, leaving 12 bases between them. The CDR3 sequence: CASRPGDRSPLHF. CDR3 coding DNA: TGTGCCAGCAGGCCGGGGGATCGTTCACCCCTCCACTTT.

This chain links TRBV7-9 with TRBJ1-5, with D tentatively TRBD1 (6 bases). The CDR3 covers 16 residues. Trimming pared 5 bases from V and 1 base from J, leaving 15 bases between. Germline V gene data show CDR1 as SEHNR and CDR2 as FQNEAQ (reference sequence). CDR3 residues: CASSNHPGASNQPQHF. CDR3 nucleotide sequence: TGTGCCAGCAGCAACCACCCAGGGGCGAGCAATCAGCCCCAGCATTTT.

The CDR3 protein is CASSGSTRREQFF. CDR3 in DNA: TGTGCCAGCAGCGGATCGACTAGGCGTGAGCAGTTCTTC. The chain links TRBV9 to TRBJ2-1; D is possibly TRBD2 (6 bases). Germline V CDR1 and CDR2: SGDLS, YYNGEE. The CDR3 is made up of 13 amino acids. Trimming took 3 bases from V and 9 from J, leaving 13 bases between them.

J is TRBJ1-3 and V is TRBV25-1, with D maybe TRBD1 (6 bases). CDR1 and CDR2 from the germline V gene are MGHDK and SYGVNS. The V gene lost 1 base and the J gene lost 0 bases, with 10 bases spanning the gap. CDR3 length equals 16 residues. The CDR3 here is CASSELGGASGNTIYF. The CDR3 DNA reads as TGTGCCAGCAGTGAATTAGGGGGGGCCTCTGGAAACACCATATATTTT.

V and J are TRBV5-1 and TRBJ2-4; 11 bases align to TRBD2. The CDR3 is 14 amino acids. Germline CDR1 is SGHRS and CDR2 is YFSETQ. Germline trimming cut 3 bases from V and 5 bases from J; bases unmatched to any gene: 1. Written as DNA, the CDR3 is TGCGCCAGCAGCTCGGGACTAGCGGAAAACATTCAGTACTTC. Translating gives CASSSGLAENIQYF. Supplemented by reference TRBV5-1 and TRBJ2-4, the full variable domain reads KAGVTQTPRYLIKTRGQQVTLSCSPISGHRSVSWYQQTPGQGLQFLFEYFSETQRNKGNFPGRFSGRQFSNSRSEMNVSTLELGDSALYLCASSSGLAENIQYFGAGTRLSVL.

For the CDR3, the DNA is TGTGCCAGCAGCTTACAAGCGGGAGTGACCGGGGAGCTGTTTTTT. It encodes CASSLQAGVTGELFF. The gene calls are TRBV7-3 and TRBJ2-2; TRBD2 agrees at 8 bases. This CDR3 is 15 amino acids long. J was trimmed by 5 bases and V by 2 bases; bases with no gene match: 4. The germline gives CDR1 SGHTA, CDR2 FQGTGA.

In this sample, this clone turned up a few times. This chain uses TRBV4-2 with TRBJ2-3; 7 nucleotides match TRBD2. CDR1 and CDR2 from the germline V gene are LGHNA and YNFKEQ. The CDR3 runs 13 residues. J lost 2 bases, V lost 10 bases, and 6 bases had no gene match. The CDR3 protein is CAISSGSTDTQYF. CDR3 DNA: TGTGCCATCTCTAGCGGATCCACAGATACGCAGTATTTT.

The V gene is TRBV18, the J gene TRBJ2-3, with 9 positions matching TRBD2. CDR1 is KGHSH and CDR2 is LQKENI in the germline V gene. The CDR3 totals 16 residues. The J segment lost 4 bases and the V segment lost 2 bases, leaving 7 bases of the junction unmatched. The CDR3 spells CASSPWDSGSADTQYF. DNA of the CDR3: TGTGCCAGCTCACCATGGGATAGCGGGAGCGCAGATACGCAGTATTTT.

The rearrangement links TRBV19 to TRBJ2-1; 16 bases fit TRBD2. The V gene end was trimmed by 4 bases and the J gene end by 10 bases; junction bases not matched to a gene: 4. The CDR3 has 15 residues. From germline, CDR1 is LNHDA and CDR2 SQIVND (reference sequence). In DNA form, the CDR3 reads TGTGCCAGTAGTAAGGGACTAGCGGGGGGGACCGAGCAGTTCTTC. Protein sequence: CASSKGLAGGTEQFF. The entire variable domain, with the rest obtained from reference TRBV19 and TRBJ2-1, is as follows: DGGITQSPKYLFRKEGQNVTLSCEQNLNHDAMYWYRQDPGQGLRLIYYSQIVNDFQKGDIAEGYSVSREKKESFPLTVTSAQKNPTAFYLCASSKGLAGGTEQFFGPGTRLTVL.

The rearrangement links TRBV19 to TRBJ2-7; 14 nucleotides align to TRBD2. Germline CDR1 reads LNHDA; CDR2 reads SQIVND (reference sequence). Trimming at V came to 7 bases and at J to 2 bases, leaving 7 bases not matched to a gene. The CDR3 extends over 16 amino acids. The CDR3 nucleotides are TGTGCCAGTAAACCCGGGACTAGCGGGAGCCCCTACGAGCAGTACTTC. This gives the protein CASKPGTSGSPYEQYF. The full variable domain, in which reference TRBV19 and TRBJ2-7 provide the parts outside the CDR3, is DGGITQSPKYLFRKEGQNVTLSCEQNLNHDAMYWYRQDPGQGLRLIYYSQIVNDFQKGDIAEGYSVSREKKESFPLTVTSAQKNPTAFYLCASKPGTSGSPYEQYFGPGTRLTVT.

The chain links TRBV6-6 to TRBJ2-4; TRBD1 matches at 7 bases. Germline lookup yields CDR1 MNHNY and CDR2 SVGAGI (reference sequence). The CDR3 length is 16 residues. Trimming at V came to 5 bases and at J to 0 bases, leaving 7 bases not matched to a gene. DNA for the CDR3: TGTGCCAGCAGTAAAGACAGGGCTTCAGCCAAAAACATTCAGTACTTC. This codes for CASSKDRASAKNIQYF.

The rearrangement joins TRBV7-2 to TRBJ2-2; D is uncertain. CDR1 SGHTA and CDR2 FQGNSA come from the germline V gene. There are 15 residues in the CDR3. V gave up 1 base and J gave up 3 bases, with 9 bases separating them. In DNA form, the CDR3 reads TGTGCCAGCAGCTTAGTTCGGCCGGACACCGGGGAGCTGTTTTTT. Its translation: CASSLVRPDTGELFF.

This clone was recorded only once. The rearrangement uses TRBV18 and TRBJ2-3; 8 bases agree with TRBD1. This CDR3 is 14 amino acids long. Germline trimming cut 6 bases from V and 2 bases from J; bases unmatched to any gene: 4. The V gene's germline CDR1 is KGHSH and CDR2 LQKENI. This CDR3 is CASSRDRTTDTQYF. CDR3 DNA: TGTGCCAGCTCGCGGGACAGGACCACAGATACGCAGTATTTT.

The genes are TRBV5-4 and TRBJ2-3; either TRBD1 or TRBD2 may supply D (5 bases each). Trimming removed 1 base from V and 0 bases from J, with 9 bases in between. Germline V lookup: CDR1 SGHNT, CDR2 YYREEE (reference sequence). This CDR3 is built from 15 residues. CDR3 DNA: TGTGCCAGCAGCTTGCCCGGGGCCAGCACAGATACGCAGTATTTT. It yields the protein CASSLPGASTDTQYF.

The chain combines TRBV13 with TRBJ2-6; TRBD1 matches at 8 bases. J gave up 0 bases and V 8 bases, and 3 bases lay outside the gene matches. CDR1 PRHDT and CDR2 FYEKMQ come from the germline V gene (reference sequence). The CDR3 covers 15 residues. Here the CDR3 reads CASSGGYSGANVLTF. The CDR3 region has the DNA TGTGCCAGCTCAGGGGGCTACTCTGGGGCCAACGTCCTGACTTTC.

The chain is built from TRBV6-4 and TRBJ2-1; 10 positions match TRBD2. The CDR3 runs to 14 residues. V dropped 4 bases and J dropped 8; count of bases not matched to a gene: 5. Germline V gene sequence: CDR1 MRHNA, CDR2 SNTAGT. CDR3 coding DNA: TGTGCCAGCAGTGCCGGGACTAGCGTCGATGAGCAGTTCTTC. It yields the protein CASSAGTSVDEQFF.

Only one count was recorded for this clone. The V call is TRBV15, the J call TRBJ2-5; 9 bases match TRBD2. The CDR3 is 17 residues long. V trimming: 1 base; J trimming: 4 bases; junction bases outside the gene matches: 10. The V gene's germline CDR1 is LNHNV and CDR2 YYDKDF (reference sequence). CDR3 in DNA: TGTGCCACCAGCAGAGGGGGCGCAGGCGGGAGGGGAGAGACCCAGTACTTC. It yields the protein CATSRGGAGGRGETQYF.

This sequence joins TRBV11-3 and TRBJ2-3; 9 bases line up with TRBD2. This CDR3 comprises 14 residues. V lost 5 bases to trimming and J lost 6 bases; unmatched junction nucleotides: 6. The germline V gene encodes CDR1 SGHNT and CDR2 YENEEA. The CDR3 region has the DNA TGTGCCAGCAGCACTAGGACTAGCGCCGATACGCAGTATTTT. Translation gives CASSTRTSADTQYF. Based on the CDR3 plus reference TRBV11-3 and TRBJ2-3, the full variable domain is EAGVVQSPRYKIIEKKQPVAFWCNPISGHNTLYWYLQNLGQGPELLIRYENEEAVDDSQLPKDRFSAERLKGVDSTLKIQPAELGDSAVYLCASSTRTSADTQYFGPGTRLTVL.

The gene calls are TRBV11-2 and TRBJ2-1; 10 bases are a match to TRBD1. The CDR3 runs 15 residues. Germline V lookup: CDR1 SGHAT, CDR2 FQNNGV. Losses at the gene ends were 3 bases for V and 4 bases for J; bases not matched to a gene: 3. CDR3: CASSFGQGGYNEQFF. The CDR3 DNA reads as TGTGCCAGCAGCTTCGGACAGGGGGGATACAATGAGCAGTTCTTC.

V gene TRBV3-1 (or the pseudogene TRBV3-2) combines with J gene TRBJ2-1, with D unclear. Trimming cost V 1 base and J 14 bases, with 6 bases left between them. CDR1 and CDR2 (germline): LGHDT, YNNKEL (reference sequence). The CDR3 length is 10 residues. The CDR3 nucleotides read TGTGCCAGCAGCCAAGTTAGGAAGTTCTTC. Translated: CASSQVRKFF.

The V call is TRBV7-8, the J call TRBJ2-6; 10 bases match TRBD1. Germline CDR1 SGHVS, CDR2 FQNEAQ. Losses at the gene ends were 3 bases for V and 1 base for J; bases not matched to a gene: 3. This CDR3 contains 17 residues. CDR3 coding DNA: TGTGCCAGCAGCTTTCGACAGGGGGCGTCTGGGGCCAACGTCCTGACTTTC. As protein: CASSFRQGASGANVLTF.

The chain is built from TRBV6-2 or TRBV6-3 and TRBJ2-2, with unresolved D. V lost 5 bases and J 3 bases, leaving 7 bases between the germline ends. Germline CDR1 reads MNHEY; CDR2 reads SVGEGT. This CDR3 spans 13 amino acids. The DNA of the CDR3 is TGTGCCAGCAGTGATCGATACACCGGGGAGCTGTTTTTT. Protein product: CASSDRYTGELFF.

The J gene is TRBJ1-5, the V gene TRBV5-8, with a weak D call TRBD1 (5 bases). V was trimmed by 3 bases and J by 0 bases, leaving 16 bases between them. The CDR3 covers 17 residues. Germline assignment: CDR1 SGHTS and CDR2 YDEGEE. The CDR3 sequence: CASSSGTTPASNQPQHF. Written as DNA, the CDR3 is TGTGCCAGCAGCTCCGGGACCACTCCTGCTAGCAATCAGCCCCAGCATTTT.

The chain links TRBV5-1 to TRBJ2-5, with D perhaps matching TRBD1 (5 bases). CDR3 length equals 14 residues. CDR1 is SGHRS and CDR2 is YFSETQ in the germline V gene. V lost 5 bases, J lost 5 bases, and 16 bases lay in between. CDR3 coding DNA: TGCGCCAGCAGGTTTCCCCTCAACAGGGAGACCCAGTACTTC. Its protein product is CASRFPLNRETQYF.

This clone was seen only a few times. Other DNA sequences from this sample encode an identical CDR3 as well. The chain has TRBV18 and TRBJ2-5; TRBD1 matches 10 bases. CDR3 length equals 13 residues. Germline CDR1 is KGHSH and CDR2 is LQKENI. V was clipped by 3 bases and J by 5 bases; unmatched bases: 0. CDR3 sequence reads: CASSPGQGETQYF. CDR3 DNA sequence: TGTGCCAGCTCACCGGGACAGGGGGAGACCCAGTACTTC.

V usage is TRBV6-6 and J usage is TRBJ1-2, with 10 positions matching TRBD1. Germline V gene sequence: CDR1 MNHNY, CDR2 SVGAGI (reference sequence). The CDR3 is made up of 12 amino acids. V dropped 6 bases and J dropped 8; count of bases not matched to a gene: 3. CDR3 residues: CASRLDRGGYTF. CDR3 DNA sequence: TGTGCCAGCAGACTGGACAGGGGGGGCTACACCTTC.

The CDR3 reads CASSLDREGGYTF. The CDR3 nucleotides are TGTGCCAGCAGCTTAGACAGGGAGGGGGGCTACACCTTC. V usage is TRBV7-2 and J usage is TRBJ1-2, with D possibly matching TRBD1 (6 bases). The CDR3 consists of 13 residues. Trimming shortened V by 1 base and J by 8 bases, and 11 bases separated the two germline ends. Germline V CDR1 and CDR2: SGHTA, FQGNSA.